The 5 T cell receptor beta chains given below trace back to one sample, sequenced in a study of Graves' ophthalmopathy and Graves' hyperthyroidism. Amplification of TCR beta CDR3 regions used RNA transcripts. Following a first-round RT-PCR that used HTBI primers, a second-round multiplex PCR was carried out. A single record per CDR3 protein comes from TCRdb applying MiXCR to the multiplex PCR reads. The table includes more than 1,000,000 distinct CDR3 sequences, approximately 35% detected once. The sequenced sample was peripheral blood or thyroid tissue (not recorded which). These receptors were taken from an adult man with Graves' hyperthyroidism.

The chain uses TRBV7-6 and TRBJ1-2; 11 bases align to TRBD1. Germline V lookup: CDR1 SGHVS, CDR2 FNYEAQ. The junction had 7 bases not matched to a gene; V was cut back by 4 bases and J by 6 bases. CDR3 size: 15 residues. CDR3 amino acids: CASSSAGQGAHGYTF. CDR3 DNA: TGTGCCAGCAGCTCAGCAGGACAGGGGGCGCATGGCTACACCTTC.

The chain is built from TRBV10-3 and TRBJ1-5; D call uncertain. CDR3 length: 14 residues. In germline, CDR1 is ENHRY, CDR2 SYGVKD. V was clipped by 4 bases and J by 8 bases, with 15 bases between them. The CDR3 DNA sequence: TGTGCCATCAGTGCAAGTGACCTGGTAGAGCCCCAGCATTTT. Encoded protein: CAISASDLVEPQHF.

This clonotype has only one observation. A clone one base away is much larger, so this may be a read error. The CDR3 DNA follows: TGTGCCAGCAGTGACCGGACAGGGCATCCACCCCTCCACTTT. It codes for CASSDRTGHPPLHF. The rearrangement uses TRBV10-2 and TRBJ1-6; 8 nucleotides match TRBD1. In germline, CDR1 is WSHSY, CDR2 SAAADI. The CDR3 contains 14 residues.

V usage is TRBV9 and J usage is TRBJ1-2; D may be TRBD1 (5 bases). V dropped 4 bases and J dropped 3 bases, with 13 bases sitting between them. From germline, CDR1 is SGDLS and CDR2 YYNGEE. The CDR3 loop spans 14 amino acids. CDR3 nucleotide sequence: TGTGCCAGCAGCCCCTCGGGGGGGGACTATGGCTACACCTTC. Its protein is CASSPSGGDYGYTF. Combining the CDR3 with reference TRBV9 and TRBJ1-2 gives the whole variable domain DSGVTQTPKHLITATGQRVTLRCSPRSGDLSVYWYQQSLDQGLQFLIQYYNGEERAKGNILERFSAQQFPDLHSELNLSSLELGDSALYFCASSPSGGDYGYTFGSGTRLTVV.

This clonotype came up many times. The chain combines TRBV29-1 with TRBJ2-5; 10 bases map to TRBD2. V trimming: 3 bases; J trimming: 2 bases; junction bases outside the gene matches: 18. The CDR3 extends over 19 amino acids. CDR1 and CDR2 from the germline V gene are SQVTM and ANQGSEA. The CDR3 DNA is TGCAGCGTTGAGGGGCTTCTGCTAGCGGGAGTTCTTGTGCAAGAGACCCAGTACTTC. Its translation is CSVEGLLLAGVLVQETQYF.